These 17 T cell receptor beta chains originate from one sample sequenced in a study of human T cells and chemical hapten exposure. The time point was: patch test 2, 6 weeks after DPC sensitization. Specified treatment: therapeutic diphenylcyclopropenone sensitization with weekly scalp DPC. Each CDR3 protein gets one entry after TCRdb re-called the RACE reads with MiXCR. Of around 360,000 distinct CDR3 sequences detected, over 6% appear once; the ten largest clones hold around 6.1%. Sequenced here: whole blood, sampled in connection with sensitization to the hapten diphenylcyclopropenone (DPC). The receptors shown here come from a woman younger than 30 with alopecia areata. Some clones in this sample may be carry-over from other donors' samples.

This clonotype has a count of ten or more. The gene calls are TRBV7-3 and TRBJ2-5; D unclear. Germline V lookup: CDR1 SGHTA, CDR2 FQGTGA. The CDR3 spans 15 residues. Trimming removed 5 bases from V and 4 bases from J, with 17 bases in between. CDR3 DNA sequence: TGTGCCAGCAGCCCCTCTGCGGTTTACGGAGAGACCCAGTACTTC. Translated, it gives CASSPSAVYGETQYF.

As regards this clonotype: The likely explanation is a read error, given a far larger clone one base away. This rearrangement joins TRBV5-4 to TRBJ1-1; D unclear. CDR1 and CDR2 (germline): SGHNT, YYREEE (reference sequence). CDR3 size: 13 residues. V dropped 3 bases and J dropped 1 base, with 7 bases sitting between them. Here the CDR3 DNA reads TGTGCCAGCAGCTCCAACAGGAACACTGAAGCTTTCTTT. It yields the protein CASSSNRNTEAFF.

This clonotype was seen only a few times. J is TRBJ2-7 and V is TRBV15; D is ambiguous. Germline CDR1 reads LNHNV; CDR2 reads YYDKDF (reference sequence). The CDR3 loop spans 13 amino acids. Trimming took 0 bases from V and 4 from J, leaving 7 bases between them. The CDR3 DNA sequence: TGTGCCACCAGCAGAGATCCCAGTTACGAGCAGTACTTC. Amino acid sequence: CATSRDPSYEQYF.

The J gene is TRBJ2-1, the V gene TRBV29-1; D gene uncertain. The CDR3 is made up of 9 amino acids. V was shortened by 0 bases and J by 13 bases, with 4 bases between the two germline ends. The germline CDR1 and CDR2 sequences are SQVTM and ANQGSEA. This chain's CDR3 is CSVEDLQFF. CDR3 DNA sequence: TGCAGCGTTGAAGATCTTCAGTTCTTC.

This clonotype was seen many times. The rearrangement joins TRBV6-2 or TRBV6-3 to TRBJ1-1; tentative D call: TRBD1 (6 bases). Deletions cut 7 bases from V and 2 bases from J, with 14 bases between. CDR1 MNHEY and CDR2 SVGEGT come from the germline V gene. The CDR3 loop spans 14 amino acids. The CDR3 loop is CASTIQGGNTEAFF. CDR3 DNA sequence: TGTGCCAGCACCATACAGGGCGGTAACACTGAAGCTTTCTTT.

This rearrangement joins TRBV12-3 or TRBV12-4 to TRBJ2-1, with 13 nucleotides matching TRBD2. V lost 5 bases and J lost 16; bases outside the gene matches: 8. CDR3 length equals 13 residues. DNA of the CDR3: TGTGCCAGCAGTATACTAGCGGGGGGGTTGTATTTCTTC. Translated: CASSILAGGLYFF.

The chain employs TRBV10-3 and TRBJ2-7; either TRBD1 or TRBD2 may supply D (6 bases each). This CDR3 has 14 residues. Germline lookup yields CDR1 ENHRY and CDR2 SYGVKD. Between the trimmed V and J ends, which lost 2 bases and 0 bases, there was a span of 8 bases. The CDR3 DNA is TGTGCCATCAGTGAGGGGGGGCCCTCCTACGAGCAGTACTTC. Translation: CAISEGGPSYEQYF.

This clonotype occurred a few times. The rearrangement uses TRBV4-3 and TRBJ2-7; D possibly corresponds to TRBD2 (6 bases). Deletions cut 3 bases from V and 7 bases from J, with 16 bases between. Germline lookup yields CDR1 LGHNA and CDR2 YSLEER. CDR3 length equals 14 residues. The CDR3 nucleotides read TGCGCCAGCAGCCAGGGCGGGACGCCATCAGAGCAGTACTTC. Encoded protein: CASSQGGTPSEQYF.

This clonotype appeared a few times. The chain combines TRBV2 with TRBJ2-1, with 7 bases lining up with TRBD1. Looked up from germline, CDR1 is SNHLY and CDR2 is FYNNEI. The CDR3 length is 16 residues. V gave up 9 bases and J gave up 3 bases; unmatched junction bases: 14. The CDR3 region has the DNA TGTGCCAGTTCGGCAACCGGGACAGATAACTACAATGAGCAGTTCTTC. This translates into CASSATGTDNYNEQFF.

In its sample, this clonotype was seen a few times. The rearrangement joins TRBV3-1 to TRBJ2-2; D is uncertain. V lost 1 base, J lost 4 bases, and 7 bases lay in between. Germline CDR1 and CDR2: LGHDT and YNNKEL (reference sequence). CDR3 length equals 14 residues. In DNA form, the CDR3 reads TGTGCCAGCAGCCAAGTCGGTCTCACCGGGGAGCTGTTTTTT. Its translation is CASSQVGLTGELFF.

This clonotype was seen a few times. In DNA, the CDR3 is TGTGCCAGCAGTTACTCCGGACAGGTCGCTCAGGATGGCTACACCTTC. It encodes CASSYSGQVAQDGYTF. The chain joins TRBV6-6 to TRBJ1-2; 7 bases agree with TRBD1. V lost 0 bases to trimming and J lost 6 bases; unmatched junction nucleotides: 10. This CDR3 comprises 16 residues. Per germline, CDR1 MNHNY and CDR2 SVGAGI (reference sequence).

The rearrangement uses TRBV2 and TRBJ2-2; D call uncertain. Between the trimmed V and J ends, which lost 3 bases and 3 bases, there was a span of 11 bases. CDR3 size: 15 residues. CDR1 and CDR2 from the germline V gene are SNHLY and FYNNEI. CDR3 in DNA: TGTGCCAGCAGTGATGGCCCCGCGGACACCGGGGAGCTGTTTTTT. It yields the protein CASSDGPADTGELFF. Variable domain in full (rest from reference TRBV2 and TRBJ2-2): EPEVTQTPSHQVTQMGQEVILRCVPISNHLYFYWYRQILGQKVEFLVSFYNNEISEKSEIFDDQFSVERPDGSNFTLKIRSTKLEDSAMYFCASSDGPADTGELFFGEGSRLTVL.

The chain has TRBV4-3 and TRBJ1-2; 7 positions agree with TRBD1. Germline trimming cut 1 base from V and 4 bases from J; bases unmatched to any gene: 12. This CDR3 region has 17 residues. CDR1 LGHNA and CDR2 YSLEER come from the germline V gene. CDR3 bases: TGCGCCAGCAGCCAAGGACTCGGGACAGACCAAACCTATGGCTACACCTTC. It translates to CASSQGLGTDQTYGYTF.

This clonotype was counted ten times or more. In DNA form, the CDR3 reads TGTGCCAGCAGCTTAGGGGACAGACGAACTAATGAAAAACTGTTTTTT. This encodes CASSLGDRRTNEKLFF. This chain uses TRBV7-9 with TRBJ1-4, with TRBD1 identical over 7 bases. Germline V gene sequence: CDR1 SEHNR, CDR2 FQNEAQ (reference sequence). The CDR3 runs 16 residues. The trim removed 1 base at V and 1 base at J, leaving 3 bases unmatched.

At least ten counts were recorded for this clonotype. This sequence joins TRBV3-1 and TRBJ2-2, with 7 bases that match TRBD2. Trimming cost V 4 bases and J 2 bases; bases outside gene matches: 7. CDR3 size: 16 residues. The germline gives CDR1 LGHDT, CDR2 YNNKEL (reference sequence). The CDR3 loop is CASSPRGTINTGELFF. CDR3 nucleotide sequence: TGTGCCAGCAGCCCCAGAGGGACTATTAACACCGGGGAGCTGTTTTTT.

This clonotype has ten or more counts. As DNA, the CDR3 is TGTGCCAGCAGTAGTCGGGTTGATTCACCCCTCCACTTT. It yields the protein CASSSRVDSPLHF. The chain joins TRBV6-2 or TRBV6-3 to TRBJ1-6; no clear D gene. Germline-derived CDR1 and CDR2 are MNHEY and SVGEGT. The CDR3 sequence is 13 residues long. The V end lost 5 bases, the J end lost 8 bases, and 10 bases lay between the germline ends.

This clonotype has only a few counts. The chain employs TRBV11-2 and TRBJ1-2; D is ambiguous. Germline V gene data show CDR1 as SGHAT and CDR2 as FQNNGV. Trimming left V 2 bases short and J 4 bases short, with 8 bases between. The CDR3 extends over 13 amino acids. CDR3 region: CASSLTQPYGYTF. CDR3 coding DNA: TGTGCCAGCAGCTTAACCCAGCCCTATGGCTACACCTTC.